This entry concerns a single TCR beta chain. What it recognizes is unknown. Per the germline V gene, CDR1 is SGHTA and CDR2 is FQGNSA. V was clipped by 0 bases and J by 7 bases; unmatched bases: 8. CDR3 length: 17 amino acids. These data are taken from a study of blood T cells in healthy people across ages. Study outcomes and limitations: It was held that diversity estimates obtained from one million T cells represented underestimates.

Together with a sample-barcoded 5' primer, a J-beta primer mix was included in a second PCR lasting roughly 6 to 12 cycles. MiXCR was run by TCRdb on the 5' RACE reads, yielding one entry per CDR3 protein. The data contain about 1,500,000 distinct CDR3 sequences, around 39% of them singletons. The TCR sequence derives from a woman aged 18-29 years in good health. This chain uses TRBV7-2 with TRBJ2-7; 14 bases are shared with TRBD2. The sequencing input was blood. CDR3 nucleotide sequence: TGTGCCAGCAGCTTAGCGCTGACTAGCGGGAGGGCCGGGGAGCAGTACTTC. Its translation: CASSLALTSGRAGEQYF.